The 32 T cell receptor beta chains below all came from one sample that was sequenced in a study of T cell repertoires in cytomegalovirus infection. For these TCRs, the target antigens are not known. Via MiXCR, TCRdb re-called the reads, giving one row per CDR3 protein. The sample holds some 700,000 distinct CDR3 sequences, about 30% seen once. The source was cultured PBMCs, collected from culture after CMV antigen stimulation. Every receptor here comes from a human donor in good health (CMV status not recorded). Some clones in this sample may be carry-over from other donors' samples.

The table lists this clonotype with a few counts. The chain couples TRBV11-2 to TRBJ2-5; TRBD2 agrees at 9 bases. Germline V CDR1 and CDR2: SGHAT, FQNNGV. Losses at the gene ends were 5 bases for V and 3 bases for J; bases not matched to a gene: 7. This CDR3 comprises 15 residues. The DNA for the CDR3 is TGTGCCAGCAGCAACGGACTAGCGAGAAAAGAGACCCAGTACTTC. Translation gives CASSNGLARKETQYF. The full variable domain, its missing parts supplied by reference TRBV11-2 and TRBJ2-5, is EAGVAQSPRYKIIEKRQSVAFWCNPISGHATLYWYQQILGQGPKLLIQFQNNGVVDDSQLPKDRFSAERLKGVDSTLKIQPAKLEDSAVYLCASSNGLARKETQYFGPGTRLLVL.

V usage is TRBV20-1 and J usage is TRBJ2-1; TRBD1 or TRBD2 may be the D gene (5 bases each). The germline V gene has CDR1 DFQATT and CDR2 SNEGSKA (reference sequence). V was clipped by 3 bases and J by 7 bases, with 16 bases between them. The CDR3 is 14 amino acids. The CDR3 DNA follows: TGCAGTGCTAGTGGGGGAAGACAGTGGAATGAGCAGTTCTTC. Amino acids: CSASGGRQWNEQFF.

This clonotype has just a few counts. This chain links TRBV6-2 or TRBV6-3 with TRBJ2-3; D remains unclear. V dropped 0 bases and J dropped 0 bases, with 13 bases sitting between them. The germline gives CDR1 MNHEY, CDR2 SVGEGT. This CDR3 has 17 amino acids. CDR3 bases: TGTGCCAGCAGTTACTCCTCGGCTACCGGAAGCACAGATACGCAGTATTTT. Translation gives CASSYSSATGSTDTQYF.

This clonotype has a handful of counts. The chain carries TRBV18 and TRBJ2-3, with a possible D match to TRBD2 (5 bases). Trimming took off 3 bases at V and 1 base at J, with 8 bases between the two ends. Germline loops: CDR1 KGHSH, CDR2 LQKENI. This CDR3 comprises 14 residues. The CDR3 coding sequence is TGTGCCAGCTCACCTAGCGAAGGCACAGATACGCAGTATTTT. This translates into CASSPSEGTDTQYF.

This clonotype was counted a few times. V usage is TRBV27 and J usage is TRBJ2-1; D possibly corresponds to TRBD1 (5 bases). Looked up from germline, CDR1 is MNHEY and CDR2 is SMNVEV (reference sequence). The CDR3 has 14 amino acids. The V gene lost 2 bases and the J gene lost 6 bases, with 11 bases spanning the gap. The CDR3 DNA reads as TGTGCCAGCAGTTTACAGGGTCGGTTCAATGAGCAGTTCTTC. Translation: CASSLQGRFNEQFF.

At least ten counts were recorded for this clonotype. The chain uses TRBV9 and TRBJ1-2; 9 bases match TRBD1. CDR3 length: 14 residues. V dropped 5 bases and J dropped 2; count of bases not matched to a gene: 4. CDR1 is SGDLS and CDR2 is YYNGEE in the germline V gene. DNA of the CDR3: TGTGCCAGCAGTGTTGGACAGGGGAACTATGGCTACACCTTC. This codes for CASSVGQGNYGYTF. Full variable domain (outside the CDR3, taken from reference TRBV9 and TRBJ1-2): DSGVTQTPKHLITATGQRVTLRCSPRSGDLSVYWYQQSLDQGLQFLIQYYNGEERAKGNILERFSAQQFPDLHSELNLSSLELGDSALYFCASSVGQGNYGYTFGSGTRLTVV.

This clonotype turned up a few times. CDR3 in DNA: TGCAGCGTTGGACCCCAGTACTTC. Translation: CSVGPQYF. This chain joins TRBV29-1 and TRBJ2-5; no reliable D call. Germline V lookup: CDR1 SQVTM, CDR2 ANQGSEA. The ends were cut back, 4 bases at V and 9 bases at J, with 3 bases in the middle. This CDR3 has 8 residues.

This sequence joins TRBV20-1 and TRBJ2-5, with D hard to call. V was clipped by 2 bases and J by 4 bases, with 17 bases between them. The CDR3 loop spans 15 amino acids. CDR1 is DFQATT, CDR2 SNEGSKA, per germline (reference sequence). The CDR3 region is CSARHPVWLSETQYF. The CDR3 DNA is TGCAGTGCTAGACACCCGGTATGGTTATCAGAGACCCAGTACTTC.

In this sample, this clonotype turned up once. The genes are TRBV4-1 and TRBJ1-5, with D hard to call. CDR1 MGHRA and CDR2 YSYEKL come from the germline V gene. The V and J ends lost 3 bases and 1 base respectively, with 10 bases between them. The CDR3 has 15 amino acids. DNA of the CDR3: TGCGCCAGCAGCCATGGGAGTCAGAGCAATCAGCCCCAGCATTTT. Residues: CASSHGSQSNQPQHF.

This clonotype was observed a handful of times. The chain couples TRBV2 to TRBJ2-2; 7 nucleotides agree with TRBD1. Germline lookup yields CDR1 SNHLY and CDR2 FYNNEI. Trimming removed 4 bases from V and 4 bases from J; junction bases left unmatched: 3. CDR3 size: 14 residues. The CDR3 protein is CASSGRQGTGELFF. CDR3 DNA sequence: TGTGCCAGCAGTGGAAGACAGGGCACCGGGGAGCTGTTTTTT. Combining the CDR3 with reference TRBV2 and TRBJ2-2 gives the whole variable domain EPEVTQTPSHQVTQMGQEVILRCVPISNHLYFYWYRQILGQKVEFLVSFYNNEISEKSEIFDDQFSVERPDGSNFTLKIRSTKLEDSAMYFCASSGRQGTGELFFGEGSRLTVL.

The rearrangement links TRBV18 to TRBJ2-3; a weak D match, TRBD2 (6 bases). This CDR3 has 13 residues. CDR1 and CDR2 (germline): KGHSH, LQKENI. Trimming took off 3 bases at V and 4 bases at J, with 8 bases between the two ends. The DNA for the CDR3 is TGTGCCAGCTCACCCAGGGAGGCAGATACGCAGTATTTT. Its protein product is CASSPREADTQYF.

The chain recombines TRBV20-1 with TRBJ1-1, with a possible D match to TRBD1 (5 bases). CDR1 is DFQATT and CDR2 is SNEGSKA in the germline V gene (reference sequence). V lost 1 base and J 0 bases, leaving 6 bases between the germline ends. The CDR3 has 13 amino acids. CDR3 residues: CSARGGMNTEAFF. As DNA, the CDR3 is TGCAGTGCTAGAGGGGGGATGAACACTGAAGCTTTCTTT.

The chain recombines TRBV27 with TRBJ2-3; TRBD1 or TRBD2 may be the D gene (5 bases each). This CDR3 has 14 amino acids. CDR1 MNHEY and CDR2 SMNVEV come from the germline V gene (reference sequence). V dropped 3 bases and J dropped 0 bases, with 7 bases sitting between them. The CDR3 DNA reads as TGTGCCAGCAGTTTGGGGGAAAGCACAGATACGCAGTATTTT. As protein: CASSLGESTDTQYF.

This chain uses TRBV20-1 with TRBJ2-1, with D possibly being TRBD2 (6 bases). This CDR3 is 14 amino acids long. The V gene lost 5 bases and the J gene lost 2 bases, with 13 bases spanning the gap. Germline V lookup: CDR1 DFQATT, CDR2 SNEGSKA (reference sequence). DNA of the CDR3: TGCAGTGCTTTCGGGGGTAGGACCTACAATGAGCAGTTCTTC. Its protein product is CSAFGGRTYNEQFF.

CDR3 bases: TGTGCCAGCAGTTCCGAGGGCAGGGGGCTAAGGTATGAGCTCAATGAGCAGTTCTTC. As protein: CASSSEGRGLRYELNEQFF. The genes are TRBV12-3 or TRBV12-4 and TRBJ2-1; the match to TRBD1 covers 8 bases. This CDR3 has 19 residues. J was trimmed by 6 bases and V by 4 bases; bases with no gene match: 20.

Only a few counts were recorded for this clonotype. The V call is TRBV7-2, the J call TRBJ2-7; D assignment may be TRBD1 or TRBD2 (5 bases each). This CDR3 is 13 amino acids long. Between the trimmed V and J ends, which lost 6 bases and 3 bases, there was a span of 12 bases. Germline lookup yields CDR1 SGHTA and CDR2 FQGNSA. The CDR3 DNA follows: TGTGCCAGCAGTTTATGGGGGAACTACGAGCAGTACTTC. It codes for CASSLWGNYEQYF.

This clonotype was detected ten times or more. The genes are TRBV7-2 and TRBJ2-7; D unclear. Germline CDR1 reads SGHTA; CDR2 reads FQGNSA. Trimming shortened V by 2 bases and J by 4 bases, and 6 bases separated the two germline ends. The CDR3 extends over 12 amino acids. The CDR3, as DNA: TGTGCCAGCAGCTTATCGACATACGAGCAGTACTTC. Protein sequence: CASSLSTYEQYF.

The table lists this clonotype with many counts. The J gene is TRBJ2-1, the V gene TRBV7-2, with TRBD2 identical over 9 bases. The germline gives CDR1 SGHTA, CDR2 FQGNSA. V dropped 1 base and J dropped 15; count of bases not matched to a gene: 10. CDR3 size: 14 residues. CDR3 bases: TGTGCCAGCAGCTTAGGGGGACTAGCCGAACGCCCGTTCTTC. Translating gives CASSLGGLAERPFF. Based on the CDR3 plus reference TRBV7-2 and TRBJ2-1, the full variable domain is GAGVSQSPSNKVTEKGKDVELRCDPISGHTALYWYRQSLGQGLEFLIYFQGNSAPDKSGLPSDRFSAERTGGSVSTLTIQRTQQEDSAVYLCASSLGGLAERPFFGPGTRLTVL.

The chain links TRBV29-1 to TRBJ2-5; D is unresolved. This CDR3 is 14 amino acids long. Trimming took off 2 bases at V and 0 bases at J, with 10 bases between the two ends. Germline lookup yields CDR1 SQVTM and CDR2 ANQGSEA. CDR3 loop: CSVEFAGHQETQYF. The CDR3 bases are TGCAGCGTTGAATTCGCCGGGCACCAAGAGACCCAGTACTTC. The entire variable domain, with the rest obtained from reference TRBV29-1 and TRBJ2-5, is as follows: SAVISQKPSRDICQRGTSLTIQCQVDSQVTMMFWYRQQPGQSLTLIATANQGSEATYESGFVIDKFPISRPNLTFSTLTVSNMSPEDSSIYLCSVEFAGHQETQYFGPGTRLLVL.

This clonotype was seen repeatedly, ten times or more. The rearrangement uses TRBV5-4 and TRBJ2-7; a weak D match, TRBD2 (6 bases). With 4 bases removed from V and 1 base from J, the gap between germline ends came to 9 bases. The CDR3 runs to 13 residues. CDR1 and CDR2 (germline): SGHNT, YYREEE (reference sequence). This chain's CDR3 is CASSRDFSYEQYF. CDR3 nucleotide sequence: TGTGCCAGCAGCCGGGACTTTTCCTACGAGCAGTACTTC.

The V and J genes are TRBV5-4 and TRBJ2-1, with 9 bases fitting TRBD2. Germline CDR1 is SGHNT and CDR2 is YYREEE (reference sequence). The CDR3 has 15 residues. V lost 2 bases, J lost 8 bases, and 8 bases stayed unmatched. This CDR3 is CASSFGLAGVDEQFF. The CDR3 bases are TGTGCCAGCAGCTTTGGGTTAGCGGGAGTAGATGAGCAGTTCTTC.

This clonotype was seen many times. The V and J genes are TRBV11-2 and TRBJ2-2; possible D gene TRBD2, 6 bases. V shed 4 bases and J shed 2 bases, with 17 bases lying between them. CDR1 SGHAT and CDR2 FQNNGV come from the germline V gene. The CDR3 is 17 residues long. The CDR3 is CASSWGSGSINTGELFF. The CDR3 coding sequence is TGTGCCAGCAGCTGGGGTAGCGGTTCGATTAACACCGGGGAGCTGTTTTTT. Using reference TRBV11-2 and TRBJ2-2 for the parts outside the CDR3, the full variable domain is EAGVAQSPRYKIIEKRQSVAFWCNPISGHATLYWYQQILGQGPKLLIQFQNNGVVDDSQLPKDRFSAERLKGVDSTLKIQPAKLEDSAVYLCASSWGSGSINTGELFFGEGSRLTVL.

The J gene is TRBJ2-7, the V gene TRBV11-2; D call uncertain. V was trimmed by 1 base and J by 2 bases, leaving 9 bases between them. The CDR3 has 14 residues. Germline V CDR1 and CDR2: SGHAT, FQNNGV. DNA of the CDR3: TGTGCCAGCAGCTTAGCCCGTGCCACCTACGAGCAGTACTTC. It encodes CASSLARATYEQYF.

The chain is built from TRBV3-1 and TRBJ1-1; D unresolved. The CDR3 contains 14 residues. Per the germline V gene, CDR1 is LGHDT and CDR2 is YNNKEL (reference sequence). Trimming removed 2 bases at V and 7 bases at J, with 14 bases between. In nucleotides, the CDR3 is TGTGCCAGCAGCCAAACCCCAACCCGGTTTGAAGCTTTCTTT. Translated: CASSQTPTRFEAFF.

V usage is TRBV12-3 or TRBV12-4 and J usage is TRBJ2-7; D not resolved. The CDR3 covers 13 residues. V was shortened by 6 bases and J by 0 bases, with 9 bases between the two germline ends. In DNA form, the CDR3 reads TGTGCCAGCAGGTCGTATAGCTCCTACGAGCAGTACTTC. Amino acids: CASRSYSSYEQYF.

V gene TRBV11-1 combines with J gene TRBJ2-3; D unresolved. V lost 4 bases and J 2 bases, leaving 13 bases between the germline ends. The CDR3 is made up of 15 amino acids. Germline assignment: CDR1 SGHAT and CDR2 FQDESV (reference sequence). CDR3 nucleotide sequence: TGTGCCAGCAGCTCCGACCAACCATCCACAGATACGCAGTATTTT. This encodes CASSSDQPSTDTQYF.

This clonotype was picked up a small number of times. This chain joins TRBV7-2 and TRBJ2-3; 8 positions match TRBD1. In germline, CDR1 is SGHTA, CDR2 FQGNSA. V trimming: 5 bases; J trimming: 8 bases; junction bases outside the gene matches: 3. CDR3 length: 12 residues. The CDR3 DNA is TGTGCCAGCAGCGCCACAGGGGGTACGCAGTATTTT. Amino acids: CASSATGGTQYF.

This clonotype has more than one count but fewer than ten. The gene calls are TRBV7-2 and TRBJ1-6; D is perhaps TRBD1 (6 bases). This CDR3 contains 17 residues. V was cut by 2 bases and J by 9 bases, with 20 bases left in between. The germline V gene encodes CDR1 SGHTA and CDR2 FQGNSA. The CDR3 region has the DNA TGTGCCAGCAGCTTAAGTATCGGGTACAGGGAAGGTTCACCCCTCCACTTT. This encodes CASSLSIGYREGSPLHF.

The rearrangement uses TRBV4-3 and TRBJ2-2; 9 bases match TRBD2. The junction had 13 bases not matched to a gene; V was cut back by 4 bases and J by 4 bases. Germline V gene data show CDR1 as LGHNA and CDR2 as YSLEER. There are 18 residues in the CDR3. The CDR3 here is CASSPTRRLAGLTGELFF. CDR3 sequence (DNA): TGCGCCAGCAGCCCGACCAGGAGGCTAGCGGGGCTCACCGGGGAGCTGTTTTTT.

This clonotype has a count of ten or more. The gene calls are TRBV7-8 and TRBJ2-7, with D uncertain. CDR1 is SGHVS, CDR2 FQNEAQ, per germline. The CDR3 extends over 15 amino acids. V was trimmed by 1 base and J by 3 bases, leaving 13 bases between them. The CDR3 DNA is TGTGCCAGCAGCTTAGAACAAGGACCATACTACGAGCAGTACTTC. Its translation: CASSLEQGPYYEQYF.

For this clonotype: One junction end does not reproduce the germline sequence, and a read error may be involved. The gene calls are TRBV7-2 and TRBJ2-2; 9 bases are a match to TRBD1. This CDR3 spans 15 amino acids. Per germline, CDR1 SGHTA and CDR2 FQGNSA. CDR3 protein: CASSALPGQGLPTLF. CDR3 in DNA: TGTGCCAGCAGCGCACTACCGGGACAGGGCCTACCAACCCTTTTT. The variable domain in full, with the rest retrieved from reference TRBV7-2 and TRBJ2-2, is GAGVSQSPSNKVTEKGKDVELRCDPISGHTALYWYRQSLGQGLEFLIYFQGNSAPDKSGLPSDRFSAERTGGSVSTLTIQRTQQEDSAVYLCASSALPGQGLPTLFGEGSRLTVL.

V is TRBV28 and J is TRBJ1-5; a weak D match, TRBD1 (5 bases). Germline V lookup: CDR1 MDHEN, CDR2 SYDVKM. The CDR3 is made up of 13 amino acids. The V end was cut by 8 bases, the J end by 1 base, with 9 bases between. CDR3 in amino acids: CASERGSNQPQHF. In nucleotides, the CDR3 is TGTGCCAGCGAAAGGGGAAGCAATCAGCCCCAGCATTTT.